This T cell receptor beta chain was retrieved from a study of Ad26.COV2.S vaccination and SARS-CoV-2 variants. Study-wide results and caveats: Across vaccine and placebo recipients, the breadth of non-spike TCRs was similar. TCR breadth and depth estimates may have understated total T cell responses. People given the vaccine had a wider spike-specific TCR breadth than placebo recipients did.

Between the trimmed V and J ends, which lost 5 bases and 5 bases, there was a span of 24 bases. Germline V gene data show CDR1 as SEHNR and CDR2 as FQNEAQ (reference sequence). The CDR3 is 17 amino acids. As for this clone: What it binds is not known.

The protocol was immunoSEQ multiplex PCR, while the TCRdb copy is restricted to in-frame clones and leaves out a portion. The profile shows over 90,000 clones, around 80% of them singletons. The sample here was peripheral blood, taken after recovery from COVID-19. This chain links TRBV7-9 with TRBJ2-5; tentative D call: TRBD1 (5 bases). The TCR sequence derives from a human donor who had recovered from COVID-19. CDR3 DNA sequence: TGTGCCAGCAGCGGTGCTTCAGGGTTTTCTGTGAGGGAGACCCAGTACTTC. It codes for CASSGASGFSVRETQYF.